A single sample gave rise to the 10 T cell receptor beta chains below, sequenced in a study of CD8+CD57+ T cells in acquired aplastic anemia. According to the study, genomic DNA was the template for TCR beta VDJ and CDR3 profiling. Each CDR3 protein is one row after TCRdb ran MiXCR on the reads. The sample has some 140,000 distinct CDR3 sequences, about 48% seen once. Only patients with CD8+CD57+ cell expansion on flow cytometry were chosen for sequencing. The specimen sequenced was sorted CD4+, CD8+, or CD8+CD57+ T cells (not recorded which) from PBMCs. These receptors were obtained from a human donor with aplastic anemia.

This clonotype came up many times. V and J are TRBV20-1 and TRBJ1-1; D possibly corresponds to TRBD1 (5 bases). V was shortened by 0 bases and J by 3 bases, with 11 bases between the two germline ends. Germline-derived CDR1 and CDR2 are DFQATT and SNEGSKA (reference sequence). The CDR3 sequence is 14 residues long. CDR3: CSAREGRRDTEAFF. The CDR3 DNA is TGCAGTGCTAGAGAAGGTCGCAGGGACACTGAAGCTTTCTTT.

This clonotype was detected only a few times. V and J are TRBV15 and TRBJ2-1; tentatively, D is TRBD1 (5 bases). The CDR3 totals 13 residues. V lost 5 bases and J 4 bases, leaving 9 bases between the germline ends. Germline loops: CDR1 LNHNV, CDR2 YYDKDF (reference sequence). The chain's CDR3 is CATSGHSYNEQFF. For the CDR3, the DNA is TGTGCCACCAGCGGACATAGTTACAATGAGCAGTTCTTC.

This clonotype has just one count. Just one base apart from a much larger clone, this may be a read error. The chain is built from TRBV5-6 and TRBJ1-1; tentatively, D is TRBD1 (6 bases). Germline CDR1 is SGHDT and CDR2 is YYEEEE. Trimming left V 0 bases short and J 4 bases short, with 13 bases between. The CDR3 has 15 amino acids. Written as DNA, the CDR3 is TGTGCCAGCAGCTTGGCCGGGACAAGGGGCACTGAAGCTTTCTTT. This translates into CASSLAGTRGTEAFF.

Many counts were recorded for this clonotype. J is TRBJ1-6 and V is TRBV20-1, with D perhaps TRBD1 (6 bases). The V gene's germline CDR1 is DFQATT and CDR2 SNEGSKA (reference sequence). This CDR3 is 17 amino acids long. The V end was cut by 0 bases, the J end by 4 bases, with 16 bases between. For the CDR3, the DNA is TGCAGTGCTAGAGACCCCGTCCGGGACACTTATAATTCACCCCTCCACTTT. Its translation is CSARDPVRDTYNSPLHF.

This sequence joins TRBV20-1 and TRBJ2-7; D is unresolved. This CDR3 has 14 residues. CDR1 is DFQATT and CDR2 is SNEGSKA in the germline V gene (reference sequence). Trimming took 0 bases from V and 2 from J, leaving 11 bases between them. In nucleotides, the CDR3 is TGCAGTGCTAGAGACGGTGGGATGGCCTACGAGCAGTACTTC. Its translation is CSARDGGMAYEQYF.

This chain joins TRBV5-1 and TRBJ2-5; TRBD1 matches 8 bases. Germline CDR1 reads SGHRS; CDR2 reads YFSETQ. Unmatched junction bases numbered 5, after V lost 5 bases and J lost 2 bases. The CDR3 length is 14 residues. CDR3 in DNA: TGCGCCAGCAGTCCCGACAGGGGACAAGAGACCCAGTACTTC. Its protein is CASSPDRGQETQYF.

On this clonotype: At one boundary the junction diverges from the germline segment, which might be a read error. The chain couples TRBV29-1 to TRBJ2-3, with TRBD2 identical over 9 bases. CDR1 is SQVTM, CDR2 ANQGSEA, per germline. The CDR3 spans 14 residues. The CDR3: CSGEASGNTDAQYF. The CDR3 DNA reads TGCAGCGGGGAGGCTAGCGGGAATACAGATGCGCAGTATTTT.

This chain links TRBV9 with TRBJ1-2, with 10 bases that match TRBD1. The V and J ends lost 0 bases and 8 bases, in that order; junction bases with no gene match: 16. The germline CDR1 and CDR2 sequences are SGDLS and YYNGEE. The CDR3 spans 18 residues. Here the CDR3 DNA reads TGTGCCAGCAGCGTAGGGAGGACAGGGGGATTCCGTTTGAGGGGCTACACCTTC. Translating it yields CASSVGRTGGFRLRGYTF.

The table lists this clonotype with a few counts. The V gene is TRBV20-1, the J gene TRBJ2-7; D remains unclear. Germline assignment: CDR1 DFQATT and CDR2 SNEGSKA (reference sequence). V shed 7 bases and J shed 6 bases, with 4 bases lying between them. CDR3 length: 8 amino acids. CDR3 nucleotide sequence: TGCAGTGAGGGCGAGCAGTACTTC. Residues: CSEGEQYF.

This clonotype was counted a few times. This sequence joins TRBV7-2 and TRBJ2-7, with 11 bases matching TRBD2. Germline V CDR1 and CDR2: SGHTA, FQGNSA. The CDR3 runs to 15 residues. Trimming took 5 bases from V and 3 from J; bases not matched to a gene: 6. In nucleotides, the CDR3 is TGTGCCAGCAGCCCGGGACTAGCGGTAAACTACGAGCAGTACTTC. As protein: CASSPGLAVNYEQYF. Full variable domain (rest looked up from reference TRBV7-2 and TRBJ2-7): GAGVSQSPSNKVTEKGKDVELRCDPISGHTALYWYRQSLGQGLEFLIYFQGNSAPDKSGLPSDRFSAERTGGSVSTLTIQRTQQEDSAVYLCASSPGLAVNYEQYFGPGTRLTVT.